The rows below give T cell receptor beta chains drawn from one sample of a study of blood T cell repertoires in COVID-19. Sequenced by immunoSEQ multiplex PCR; TCRdb stores in-frame clones only, minus some. The data hold about 74,000 clones, with more than 70% observed a single time. Sequencing input: peripheral blood. The receptors shown here come from a man aged 70 or older with active or convalescent COVID-19. Each CDR3 is given with its conserved first and last residue. D genes are given only for firm matches. Some rows mark clone size as missing; the rest say once, few, many or name a class of expanded clone.

v_gene: TRBV6-6
d_gene: TRBD1
j_gene: TRBJ1-2
len: 13
abundance: .
CDR3nt: TGTGCCAGCAGGGACCGGGACAGGGATGGCTACACCTTC
CDR3aa: CASRDRDRDGYTF

v_gene: TRBV14
d_gene: TRBD2
j_gene: TRBJ2-7
len: 15
abundance: .
CDR3nt: TGTGCCAGCAGCCAGACGGCTAGCGGAGGCTACGAGCAGTACTTC
CDR3aa: CASSQTASGGYEQYF

v_gene: TRBV19
d_gene: TRBD2
j_gene: TRBJ2-1
len: 16
abundance: .
CDR3nt: TGTGCCAGTAGTACAGGACTAGCGGGGGGCCCCCATGAGCAGTTCTTC
CDR3aa: CASSTGLAGGPHEQFF

v_gene: TRBV2
d_gene: .
j_gene: TRBJ2-5
len: 15
abundance: once
CDR3nt: TGTGCCAGCAGGTGGCCCCCGGCGGCCCAAGAGACCCAGTACTTC
CDR3aa: CASRWPPAAQETQYF

v_gene: TRBV23-1
d_gene: TRBD1
j_gene: TRBJ2-3
len: 16
abundance: .
CDR3nt: TGCGCCAGCAGTCAATTCGGGACAGAGAGGACAGATACGCAGTATTTT
CDR3aa: CASSQFGTERTDTQYF

v_gene: TRBV5-4
d_gene: .
j_gene: TRBJ2-7
len: 14
abundance: .
CDR3nt: TGTGCCAGCAGCTTAAGCGCCTCCGTGGGCGAGCAGTACTTC
CDR3aa: CASSLSASVGEQYF

v_gene: TRBV6-1
d_gene: TRBD2
j_gene: TRBJ2-7
len: 18
abundance: .
CDR3nt: TGTGCCAGCAGTGAAGCGCCTGGGACTAGCGGGAGGGGCTATGGGCAGTACTTC
CDR3aa: CASSEAPGTSGRGYGQYF

v_gene: TRBV5-4
d_gene: TRBD1
j_gene: TRBJ1-2
len: 18
abundance: .
CDR3nt: TGTGCCAGCAGCTTGGCCGGGGTGGACAGGCCGAGTAACTATGGCTACACCTTC
CDR3aa: CASSLAGVDRPSNYGYTF

v_gene: TRBV6-6
d_gene: TRBD1
j_gene: TRBJ2-1
len: 14
abundance: .
CDR3nt: TGTGCCAGCAGTTTTCAACAGGGGGCGAATGAGCAGTTCTTC
CDR3aa: CASSFQQGANEQFF

v_gene: TRBV10-3
d_gene: TRBD1
j_gene: TRBJ2-3
len: 15
abundance: .
CDR3nt: TGTGCCATCAGTGAGGGACAGGGAGCAACAGATACGCAGTATTTT
CDR3aa: CAISEGQGATDTQYF

v_gene: TRBV5-5
d_gene: .
j_gene: TRBJ1-2
len: 13
abundance: .
CDR3nt: TGTGCCAGCAGCTCGCGACTGAACTATGGCTACACCTTC
CDR3aa: CASSSRLNYGYTF

v_gene: TRBV6-1
d_gene: TRBD1
j_gene: TRBJ1-2
len: 13
abundance: .
CDR3nt: TGTGCCAGCAGTGAATGGCGACAGGGGGGCTACACCTTC
CDR3aa: CASSEWRQGGYTF

v_gene: TRBV2
d_gene: .
j_gene: TRBJ2-4
len: 12
abundance: .
CDR3nt: TGTGCCAGTAATCGCGGGGAGAACATTCAGTACTTC
CDR3aa: CASNRGENIQYF

v_gene: TRBV5-1
d_gene: .
j_gene: TRBJ2-3
len: 17
abundance: once
CDR3nt: TGCGCCAGCAGCTTGGGGACAAAACCGTCTAGCACAGATACGCAGTATTTT
CDR3aa: CASSLGTKPSSTDTQYF

v_gene: TRBV19
d_gene: TRBD1
j_gene: TRBJ1-5
len: 15
abundance: .
CDR3nt: TGTGCCAGTCGCTTGGAGGACAGGGCCTATCAGCCCCAGCATTTT
CDR3aa: CASRLEDRAYQPQHF

v_gene: TRBV19
d_gene: .
j_gene: TRBJ2-5
len: 11
abundance: .
CDR3nt: TGTGCCAGTAGTAAACACGAGACCCAGTACTTC
CDR3aa: CASSKHETQYF

v_gene: TRBV7-2
d_gene: TRBD2
j_gene: TRBJ2-7
len: 14
abundance: .
CDR3nt: TGTGCCAGCAGCTCGGGACTAGCGGTTTACGAGCAGTACTTC
CDR3aa: CASSSGLAVYEQYF

v_gene: TRBV14
d_gene: .
j_gene: TRBJ1-1
len: 13
abundance: .
CDR3nt: TGTGCCAGCAGCCAAAATACTCTATACGGTGCTTTCTTT
CDR3aa: CASSQNTLYGAFF

v_gene: TRBV27
d_gene: .
j_gene: TRBJ2-3
len: 14
abundance: .
CDR3nt: TGTGCCAGCAGTCCACAGGGAGTAACAGATACGCAGTATTTT
CDR3aa: CASSPQGVTDTQYF

v_gene: TRBV15
d_gene: .
j_gene: TRBJ1-1
len: 13
abundance: few
CDR3nt: TGTGCCACCAGCAGAGCCGGCGGGTCTGAAGCTTTCTTT
CDR3aa: CATSRAGGSEAFF

v_gene: TRBV5-4
d_gene: TRBD1
j_gene: TRBJ2-1
len: 15
abundance: .
CDR3nt: TGTGCCAGCAGCCAACCCGGGACAGGGTTCAATGAGCAGTTCTTC
CDR3aa: CASSQPGTGFNEQFF

v_gene: TRBV6-2/TRBV6-3
d_gene: .
j_gene: TRBJ2-7
len: 13
abundance: .
CDR3nt: TGTGCCAGCAGTTACGTGGGCCTTTACGAGCAGTACTTC
CDR3aa: CASSYVGLYEQYF

v_gene: TRBV9
d_gene: .
j_gene: TRBJ2-1
len: 13
abundance: .
CDR3nt: TGTGCCAGCAGCGTACCCCCGGGACTCGAGCAGTTCTTC
CDR3aa: CASSVPPGLEQFF

v_gene: TRBV7-9
d_gene: .
j_gene: TRBJ1-1
len: 14
abundance: .
CDR3nt: TGTGCCAGCAGCTTGGCCGACAGAAACACTGAAGCTTTCTTT
CDR3aa: CASSLADRNTEAFF

v_gene: TRBV5-5
d_gene: TRBD1
j_gene: TRBJ1-5
len: 15
abundance: .
CDR3nt: TGTGCCAGCAGCCTTACTGCAGGGGGTGGTCAGCCCCAGCATTTT
CDR3aa: CASSLTAGGGQPQHF

v_gene: TRBV5-6
d_gene: TRBD1
j_gene: TRBJ2-2
len: 17
abundance: once
CDR3nt: TGTGCCAGCAGCACCTTAGGACAGGACGGAAACACCGGGGAGCTGTTTTTT
CDR3aa: CASSTLGQDGNTGELFF

v_gene: TRBV6-1
d_gene: .
j_gene: TRBJ1-2
len: 12
abundance: once
CDR3nt: TGTGCCAGCAGTGAAGTCGGGGTAGACTACACCTTC
CDR3aa: CASSEVGVDYTF

v_gene: TRBV29-1
d_gene: .
j_gene: TRBJ2-5
len: 11
abundance: few
CDR3nt: TGCAGCGTTGGCGTTCAAGAGACCCAGTACTTC
CDR3aa: CSVGVQETQYF